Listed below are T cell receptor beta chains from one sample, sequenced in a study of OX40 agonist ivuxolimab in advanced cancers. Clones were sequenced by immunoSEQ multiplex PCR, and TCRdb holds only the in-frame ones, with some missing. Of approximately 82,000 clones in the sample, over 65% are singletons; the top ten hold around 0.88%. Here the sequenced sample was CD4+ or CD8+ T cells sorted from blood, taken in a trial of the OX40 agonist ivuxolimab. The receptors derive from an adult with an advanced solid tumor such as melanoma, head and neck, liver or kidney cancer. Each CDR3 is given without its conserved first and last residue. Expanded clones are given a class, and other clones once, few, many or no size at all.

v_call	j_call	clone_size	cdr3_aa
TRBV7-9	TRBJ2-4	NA	ASSRTGSGLGNIQY
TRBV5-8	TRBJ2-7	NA	ASSLDRTQY
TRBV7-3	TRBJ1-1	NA	ASSFAGATEAF
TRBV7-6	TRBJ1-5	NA	ASSLQDRAFNQPQH
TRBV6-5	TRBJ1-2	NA	ASSRDTFYGYT
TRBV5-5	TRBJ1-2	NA	ASSLRTPNYGYT
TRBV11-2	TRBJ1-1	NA	ASSQGQGIAEAF
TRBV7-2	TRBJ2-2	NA	ASSRSRGGSNTGELF
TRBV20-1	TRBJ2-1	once	SAPRDNGEF
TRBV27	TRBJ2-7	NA	ASSFLMTGDHEQY
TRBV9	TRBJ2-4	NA	ASSVDSSGGIQY
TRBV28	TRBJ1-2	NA	ASSLSGQSNGYT
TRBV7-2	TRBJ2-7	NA	ASSLSVSGGGSYEQY
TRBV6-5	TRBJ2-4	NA	ASSYRGLQKNIQY
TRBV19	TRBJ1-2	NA	ASTSDRVHGYT
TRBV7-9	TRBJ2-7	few	ASSTRQVMDEQY
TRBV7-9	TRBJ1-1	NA	ASSLFSGTTEAF
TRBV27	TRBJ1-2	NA	ASSVRGPGNYGYT
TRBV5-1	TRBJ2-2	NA	ASSLSSRGRSTGELF
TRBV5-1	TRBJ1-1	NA	ASSLLRGNTEAF
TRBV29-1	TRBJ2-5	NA	SVKLAEETQY
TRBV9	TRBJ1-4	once	ASSVGTGPSNEKLF
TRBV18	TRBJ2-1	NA	ASSPQGLDQF
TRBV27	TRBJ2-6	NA	ASKGSHSGANVLT
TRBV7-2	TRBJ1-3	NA	ASSLAEGGTGNTIY
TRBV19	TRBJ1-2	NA	ASSISGGSANYGYT
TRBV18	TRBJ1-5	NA	ASSSRDLILGSNQPQH
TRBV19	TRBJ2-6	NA	ASSIPGLTGANVLT
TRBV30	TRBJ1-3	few	AWSPGQLRGTIY
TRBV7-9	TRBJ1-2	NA	ASTSGDGTPYGYT
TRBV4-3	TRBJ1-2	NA	ASSRGWGQGGYGYT
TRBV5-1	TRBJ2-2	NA	ASSQSGQQNTGELF
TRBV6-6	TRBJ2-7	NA	ASGKGYEQY
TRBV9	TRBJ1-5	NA	ASSLTGSHDQPQH
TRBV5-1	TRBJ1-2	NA	ASSFRTGYSPNYGYT
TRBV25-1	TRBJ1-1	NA	ATEGVTEAF
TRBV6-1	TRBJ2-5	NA	ASTSGGGGETQY
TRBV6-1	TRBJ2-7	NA	ASSPGQATYEQY